This note documents a single T cell receptor (beta chain) sequence. Its specific antigen is unknown. Base qualities are not at hand, and no much larger clone is one base apart. The data belong to a study of PD-L1 blockade in urothelial cancer (dated by TCRdb to the late 2010s). As for the study more broadly: Every patient began therapy around 2014 and was given atezolizumab 1,200 mg intravenously every 3 weeks. Twenty-five of 29 patients were males with bladder-origin urothelial cancer, and about 65% of the roughly 30 reported a prior smoking history. An ECOG performance status of 0 or 1 was recorded for the patients, and 0 to 3 prior chemotherapy regimens had been received by the patients. Blood samples were analyzed 3 weeks after the start of treatment (second dose) and 6 weeks after the start of treatment. Blood samples gave median yields of around 140,000 T cells and approximately 80,000 unique TCRs, along with a median clonality of about 0.084. The study, an exploratory multi-omic analysis, examined somatic, immune and clinical correlates of response to PD-L1 blockade with atezolizumab in urothelial cancer. TCR sequencing covered pretreatment tumor samples and matched, serially collected peripheral blood taken before and after atezolizumab treatment. Durable clinical benefit meant progression-free survival longer than 6 months, and TCR features were also tested against progression-free and overall survival. In the same patients, whole exome sequencing and RNA sequencing of pretreatment tumors were performed in addition to TCR sequencing. Nine patients achieved durable clinical benefit and approximately 20 did not. Twenty-nine patients had pretreatment blood TCR-seq, about 25 had at least one posttreatment blood collection, and about 25 had tumor TCR-seq.

The time point label for this specimen denotes: pretreatment peripheral blood. The cohort comprised nearly 30 patients with locally advanced or metastatic urothelial carcinoma treated at Memorial Sloan Kettering on a trial protocol. Peripheral blood mononuclear cells were collected pretreatment and during treatment, at between 1 and 8 total time points per patient. The Qiagen DNeasy Blood extraction kit was used to purify genomic DNA from total PBMCs and from tumor samples. PBMCs were collected pretreatment and during treatment and were isolated and stored as previously described. To estimate absolute template abundance from read counts, synthetic TCR analog templates were spiked into each PCR. TCRbeta CDR3 regions were amplified from genomic DNA with bias-controlled V and J gene primers using the immunoSEQ assay. Sequencing of rearranged TCRbeta segments was done at approximately 20X coverage. As for how the authors treated the data: Sequencing errors were corrected by clustering, and CDR3s were annotated against IMGT so that V, D and J genes could be assigned. Only productive TCRbeta rearrangements were used in downstream analyses, excluding out-of-frame or stop-codon sequences. To compute clonality, Shannon entropy was normalized by the log of the number of unique productive sequences and then subtracted from one. Fisher's exact test with Benjamini-Hochberg correction, using a cutoff of adjusted p below 0.01, was how clones that differed between time points or between blood and tumor were identified. Imported from immuneACCESS, the table was reduced by TCRdb to in-frame sequences with V and J called. These copies leave out some clones; in studies compared against another copy, an unresolved V gene accounts for under half, and the cause of the remainder is not known. The V and J calls and clone size were taken over from that table, and D and trimming were inferred from the DNA. The sample table shows tens of thousands of clones, and 81% are seen once. Of the sample, 2.5% to 3.5% falls within the top ten clones.

V is pruned by 4 bases and J by 4 bases, leaving 7 bases of the junction without a gene match. The CDR3 sequence holds 15 residues, the cysteine and phenylalanine included. Only the CDR3 portion is preserved as DNA: 45 bases, with reading frame beginning at the first base. CDR1 and CDR2 are read off the germline V gene as MNHNS and SASEGT. Results the study describes overall, beyond this receptor: Among patients with durable benefit, tumor-associated TCR clones showed greater expansion in peripheral blood 3 weeks after treatment started (n of about 21, p = 0.022). A pretreatment peripheral blood TCR clonality below the median was linked to improved progression-free and overall survival. Because the sample size was small (n of about 29) and many exploratory analyses were performed, the results are intended to be hypothesis-generating.

This sequence uses TRBV6-1 and TRBJ2-7, and TRBD2 aligns with 10 junction nucleotides. This sequence originates from a man aged 65 to 79 with urothelial cancer. Sequenced here: PBMCs, sampled around atezolizumab (anti-PD-L1) treatment. The sequenced DNA is TGTGCCAGCAGTGGTCGGCTAGCGGGAGCTTACGAGCAGTACTTC. Its protein is CASSGRLAGAYEQYF.